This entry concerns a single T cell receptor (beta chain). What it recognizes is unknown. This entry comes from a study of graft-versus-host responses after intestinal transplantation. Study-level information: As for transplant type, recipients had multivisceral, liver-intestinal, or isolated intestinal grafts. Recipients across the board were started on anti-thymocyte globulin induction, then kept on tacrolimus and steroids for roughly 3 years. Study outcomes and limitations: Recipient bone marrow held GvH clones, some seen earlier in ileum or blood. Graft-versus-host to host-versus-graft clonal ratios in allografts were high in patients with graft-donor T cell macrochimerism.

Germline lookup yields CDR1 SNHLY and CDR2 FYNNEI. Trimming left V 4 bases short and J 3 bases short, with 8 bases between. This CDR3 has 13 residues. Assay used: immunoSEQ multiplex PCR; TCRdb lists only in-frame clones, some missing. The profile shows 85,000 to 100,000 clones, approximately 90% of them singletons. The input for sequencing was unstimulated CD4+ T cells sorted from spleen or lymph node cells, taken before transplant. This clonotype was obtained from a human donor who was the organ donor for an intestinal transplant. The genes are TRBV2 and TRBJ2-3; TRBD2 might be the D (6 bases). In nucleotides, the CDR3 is TGTGCCAGCAGTGTCGGGGGAACAGATACGCAGTATTTT. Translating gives CASSVGGTDTQYF.